The sample holds many counts of the clone carrying this T cell receptor (beta chain). Amplifying from RNA transcripts, the study obtained TCR beta CDR3 regions. HTBI primers served in a first-round RT-PCR, which a second-round multiplex PCR followed. MiXCR was run by TCRdb on the multiplex PCR reads, yielding one entry per CDR3 protein. The sample records about 640,000 distinct CDR3 sequences, about 40% being singletons. This sample stems from a study of Graves' ophthalmopathy and Graves' hyperthyroidism. Ophthalmopathy-affected donors exhibited moderate-to-severe activity, CAS ≥3, NOSPECS ≥4, and duration under 3 months. Roughly 9 ml of fresh blood yielded the PBMCs by density gradient. The CDR3 sequence is 13 residues long. Germline V gives CDR1 SQVTM, CDR2 ANQGSEA. V was shortened by 6 bases and J by 1 base, with 12 bases between the two germline ends.

This sequence originates from an adult man with Graves' ophthalmopathy. The chain couples TRBV29-1 to TRBJ1-1; D uncertain. The sequenced sample consisted of peripheral blood. CDR3: CSVQFLSNTEAFF. CDR3 bases: TGCAGCGTGCAGTTTCTCTCGAACACTGAAGCTTTCTTT.